Given below is one TCR beta chain in context. These data come from a study of blood T cell repertoires in COVID-19. Per the original data handling: Using reference gene primer amplification, nucleated cell counts were estimated. Measured with immunoSEQ multiplex PCR; TCRdb has only the in-frame clones, and not every one. That table supplies the V and J calls and clone size; D and trimming were determined from the DNA. The repertoire holds under 200,000 clones, with approximately 83% as singletons. The TCR originated in a man aged 60-69 years with acute or convalescent COVID-19. Sequencing was carried out using peripheral blood.

The CDR3 region has the DNA TGTGCCAGCGGAGAACTAGCGGGAGTGGCCGATACGCAGTATTTT. Protein sequence: CASGELAGVADTQYF. The chain combines TRBV2 with TRBJ2-3; the match to TRBD2 covers 11 bases. The trim removed 8 bases at V and 6 bases at J, leaving 10 bases unmatched. Germline CDR1 and CDR2: SNHLY and FYNNEI. CDR3 size: 15 residues. Variable domain in full (rest from reference TRBV2 and TRBJ2-3): EPEVTQTPSHQVTQMGQEVILRCVPISNHLYFYWYRQILGQKVEFLVSFYNNEISEKSEIFDDQFSVERPDGSNFTLKIRSTKLEDSAMYFCASGELAGVADTQYFGPGTRLTVL.